This TCR beta chain was sequenced during a study of blood T cell repertoires in COVID-19. Study overall: Acute-phase and convalescent COVID-19 samples originated in the United States, Italy and Spain. T cells, B-cell-depleted T cells, or PBMCs supplied cDNA or gDNA.

Methods used by the authors: Nucleated cell number was recorded as an estimate derived from reference gene primer amplification. Profiling relied on immunoSEQ multiplex PCR, and the TCRdb table lists in-frame clones only, not all of them. V, J and clone size were drawn from that table, and D and trimming were deduced from the DNA. Among 200,000 or so clones listed, roughly nine tenths were seen once. Germline V lookup: CDR1 SQVTM, CDR2 ANQGSEA. The V segment lost 7 bases and the J segment 4 bases; nucleotides outside the gene matches: 17. This CDR3 contains 17 residues. The sample consisted of peripheral blood. This TCR was sampled from a woman in her forties or fifties with acute or convalescent COVID-19. The chain carries TRBV29-1 and TRBJ2-1; 9 nucleotides match TRBD1. The CDR3 DNA follows: TGCAGCGCTCTCATAACCACCACAGGGGGCGTATACAATGAGCAGTTCTTC. Residues: CSALITTTGGVYNEQFF.